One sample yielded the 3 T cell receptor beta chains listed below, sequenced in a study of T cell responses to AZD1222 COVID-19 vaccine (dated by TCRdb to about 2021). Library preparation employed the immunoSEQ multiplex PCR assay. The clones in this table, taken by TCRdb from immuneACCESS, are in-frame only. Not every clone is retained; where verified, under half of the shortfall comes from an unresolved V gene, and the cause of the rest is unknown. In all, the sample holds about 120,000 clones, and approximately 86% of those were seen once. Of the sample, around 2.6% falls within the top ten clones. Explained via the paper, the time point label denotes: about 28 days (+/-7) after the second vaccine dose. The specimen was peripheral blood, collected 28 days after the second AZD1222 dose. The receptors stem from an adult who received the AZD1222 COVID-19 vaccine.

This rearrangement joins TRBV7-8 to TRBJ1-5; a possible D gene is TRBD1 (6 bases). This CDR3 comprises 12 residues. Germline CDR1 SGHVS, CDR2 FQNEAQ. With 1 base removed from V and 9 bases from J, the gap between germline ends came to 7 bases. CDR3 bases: TGTGCCAGCAGCTTAGGAGGGGGGCCCCAGCATTTT. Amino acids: CASSLGGGPQHF.

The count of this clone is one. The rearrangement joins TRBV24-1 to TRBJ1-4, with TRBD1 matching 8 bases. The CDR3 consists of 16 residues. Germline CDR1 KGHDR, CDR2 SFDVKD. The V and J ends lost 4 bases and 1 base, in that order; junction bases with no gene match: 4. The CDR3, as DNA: TGTGCCACCAGTGACGCCACAGGGGGAACTAATGAAAAACTGTTTTTT. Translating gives CATSDATGGTNEKLFF.

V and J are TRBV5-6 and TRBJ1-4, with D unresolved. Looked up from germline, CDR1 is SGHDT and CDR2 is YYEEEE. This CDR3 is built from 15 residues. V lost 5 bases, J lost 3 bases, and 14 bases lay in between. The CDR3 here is CASRRQQLPNEKLFF. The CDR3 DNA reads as TGTGCCAGCAGGCGGCAACAGCTACCTAATGAAAAACTGTTTTTT.